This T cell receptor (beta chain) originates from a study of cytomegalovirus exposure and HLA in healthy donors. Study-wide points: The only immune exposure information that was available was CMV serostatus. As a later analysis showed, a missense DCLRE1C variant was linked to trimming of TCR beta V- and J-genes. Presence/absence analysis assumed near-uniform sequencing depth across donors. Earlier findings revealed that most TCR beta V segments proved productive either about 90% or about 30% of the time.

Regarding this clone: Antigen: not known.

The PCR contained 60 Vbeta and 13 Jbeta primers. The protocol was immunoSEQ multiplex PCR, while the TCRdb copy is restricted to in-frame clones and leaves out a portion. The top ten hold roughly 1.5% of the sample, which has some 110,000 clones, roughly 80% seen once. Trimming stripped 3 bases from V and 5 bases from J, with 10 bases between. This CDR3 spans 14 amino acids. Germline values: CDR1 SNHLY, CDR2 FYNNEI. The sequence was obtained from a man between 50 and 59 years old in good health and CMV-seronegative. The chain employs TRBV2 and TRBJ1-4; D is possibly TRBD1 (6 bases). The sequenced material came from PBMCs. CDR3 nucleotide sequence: TGTGCCAGCAGTGACAGGGGAGAGAATGAAAAACTGTTTTTT. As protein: CASSDRGENEKLFF.